This is a list of T cell receptor beta chains from one sample in a study of cytomegalovirus exposure and HLA in healthy donors. Using immunoSEQ multiplex PCR, the repertoire was profiled, and TCRdb retains in-frame clones only, with some absent. Altogether about 150,000 clones are present, 79% being singletons, with the ten largest covering roughly 6.7%. The source material was PBMCs. The receptors originated from a man aged 45-65 years in good health and CMV-seropositive. CDR3s include the opening cysteine and the closing phenylalanine or tryptophan. The order of the fields is J gene, clone size, V gene, D gene, CDR3 length, CDR3 DNA, CDR3 protein. The D gene is left open where the match is weak. For some rows the clone size is stated as once, few or many, or as a class when expanded; others skip it.

j_call: TRBJ2-6
clone_size: NA
v_call: TRBV19
d_call: NA
cdr3_length: 17
cdr3_nt: TGTGCCAGTAGTATAGCCAGGGTTTCGGGCGGGGCCAACGTCCTGACTTTC
cdr3_aa: CASSIARVSGGANVLTF

j_call: TRBJ2-1
clone_size: NA
v_call: TRBV5-1
d_call: TRBD2
cdr3_length: 16
cdr3_nt: TGCGCCAGCAGCTTGGTGGGACTAGCGGCAGCCAATGAGCAGTTCTTC
cdr3_aa: CASSLVGLAAANEQFF

j_call: TRBJ2-7
clone_size: NA
v_call: TRBV29-1
d_call: TRBD1
cdr3_length: 11
cdr3_nt: TGCAGCGTGACACAGGGGGGCGAGCAGTACTTC
cdr3_aa: CSVTQGGEQYF

j_call: TRBJ2-2
clone_size: NA
v_call: TRBV6-6
d_call: TRBD1
cdr3_length: 15
cdr3_nt: TGTGCCAGCAGTTACATAGGGGGCGAGTCCGGGGAGCTGTTTTTT
cdr3_aa: CASSYIGGESGELFF

j_call: TRBJ2-1
clone_size: NA
v_call: TRBV28
d_call: NA
cdr3_length: 13
cdr3_nt: TGTGCCAGCAGTTCCGCGGTTTCCAATGAGCAGTTCTTC
cdr3_aa: CASSSAVSNEQFF

j_call: TRBJ2-1
clone_size: NA
v_call: TRBV5-1
d_call: TRBD2
cdr3_length: 14
cdr3_nt: TGCGCCAGCAGCCCTGGAGGACTAGACAATGAGCAGTTCTTC
cdr3_aa: CASSPGGLDNEQFF

j_call: TRBJ2-1
clone_size: NA
v_call: TRBV5-4
d_call: NA
cdr3_length: 15
cdr3_nt: TGTGCCAGCAGCATCTGGGGGGTTGGCTACAATGAGCAGTTCTTC
cdr3_aa: CASSIWGVGYNEQFF

j_call: TRBJ2-1
clone_size: NA
v_call: TRBV10-1
d_call: TRBD1
cdr3_length: 16
cdr3_nt: TGCGCCAGCAACTTCTACACAGGGGAAGGTTACAATGAGCAGTTCTTC
cdr3_aa: CASNFYTGEGYNEQFF

j_call: TRBJ1-6
clone_size: few
v_call: TRBV5-1
d_call: NA
cdr3_length: 15
cdr3_nt: TGCGCCAGCAGCTTGTATGGGGGGAGTAATTCACCCCTCCACTTT
cdr3_aa: CASSLYGGSNSPLHF

j_call: TRBJ1-5
clone_size: NA
v_call: TRBV30
d_call: NA
cdr3_length: 14
cdr3_nt: TGTGCCTGGAGTGTAGGGTCGGGGTTCGGTCTTAAGCATTTT
cdr3_aa: CAWSVGSGFGLKHF

j_call: TRBJ2-5
clone_size: once
v_call: TRBV11-3
d_call: NA
cdr3_length: 13
cdr3_nt: TGTGCCAGCAGCGCACGGTTCCAAGAGACCCAGTACTTC
cdr3_aa: CASSARFQETQYF

j_call: TRBJ2-5
clone_size: NA
v_call: TRBV5-1
d_call: TRBD1
cdr3_length: 13
cdr3_nt: TGCGCCAGCACCGGACAGGGCCAAGAGACCCAGTACTTC
cdr3_aa: CASTGQGQETQYF

j_call: TRBJ2-7
clone_size: NA
v_call: TRBV30
d_call: NA
cdr3_length: 11
cdr3_nt: TGTGCCTGGAGTCGATCGGGGGAGCAGTACTTC
cdr3_aa: CAWSRSGEQYF

j_call: TRBJ2-3
clone_size: NA
v_call: TRBV12-5
d_call: TRBD2
cdr3_length: 18
cdr3_nt: TGTGCTAGTGGCCCGCCCGGGACTAGCGGGAGTTTTGCAGATACGCAGTATTTT
cdr3_aa: CASGPPGTSGSFADTQYF

j_call: TRBJ1-5
clone_size: once
v_call: TRBV10-3
d_call: TRBD1
cdr3_length: 16
cdr3_nt: TGTGCCATCAGTGAGTCTGGATGGACAGGGGGCAAGCCCCAGCATTTT
cdr3_aa: CAISESGWTGGKPQHF

j_call: TRBJ2-7
clone_size: few
v_call: TRBV5-6
d_call: NA
cdr3_length: 13
cdr3_nt: TGTGCCAGCAGCTCGGTTCAGGTGTACGAGCAGTACTTC
cdr3_aa: CASSSVQVYEQYF

j_call: TRBJ2-6
clone_size: few
v_call: TRBV7-9
d_call: NA
cdr3_length: 16
cdr3_nt: TGTGCCAGCCCTTCTGAAGGGGCGCCTGGGGCCAACGTCCTGACTTTC
cdr3_aa: CASPSEGAPGANVLTF

j_call: TRBJ2-7
clone_size: few
v_call: TRBV5-1
d_call: TRBD2
cdr3_length: 19
cdr3_nt: TGCGCCAGCAGCTTGCGTGGATTAAGTCGGACTAGCGGTTTCTACGAGCAGTACTTC
cdr3_aa: CASSLRGLSRTSGFYEQYF

j_call: TRBJ1-5
clone_size: NA
v_call: TRBV27
d_call: TRBD1
cdr3_length: 14
cdr3_nt: TGTGCCAGCAGTTATGACAGGGCGAATCAGCCCCAGCATTTT
cdr3_aa: CASSYDRANQPQHF

j_call: TRBJ1-2
clone_size: NA
v_call: TRBV30
d_call: TRBD1
cdr3_length: 13
cdr3_nt: TGTGCCTGCCACCCGACAGGGGGCCATGGCTACACCTTC
cdr3_aa: CACHPTGGHGYTF

j_call: TRBJ2-7
clone_size: NA
v_call: TRBV5-1
d_call: NA
cdr3_length: 13
cdr3_nt: TGCGCCAGCAAGGTCGCGGCCTCCTACGAGCAGTACTTC
cdr3_aa: CASKVAASYEQYF

j_call: TRBJ2-1
clone_size: NA
v_call: TRBV7-2
d_call: NA
cdr3_length: 13
cdr3_nt: TGTGCCAGCAGCTTAGCGCAGTGGAATGAGCAGTTCTTC
cdr3_aa: CASSLAQWNEQFF

j_call: TRBJ1-4
clone_size: NA
v_call: TRBV19
d_call: TRBD1
cdr3_length: 18
cdr3_nt: TGTGCCAGTAGTCCACCCGGGACAGGGACAACAACTAATGAAAAACTGTTTTTT
cdr3_aa: CASSPPGTGTTTNEKLFF

j_call: TRBJ2-7
clone_size: once
v_call: TRBV19
d_call: TRBD1
cdr3_length: 14
cdr3_nt: TGTGCCAGTAGCGCGAGGGACAGGCTGTACGGGCAGTACTTC
cdr3_aa: CASSARDRLYGQYF

j_call: TRBJ2-2
clone_size: NA
v_call: TRBV5-6
d_call: TRBD1
cdr3_length: 15
cdr3_nt: TGTGCCAGCAGCTTCGGGACAGGGGGCACCGGGGAGCTGTTTTTT
cdr3_aa: CASSFGTGGTGELFF

j_call: TRBJ2-3
clone_size: NA
v_call: TRBV18
d_call: TRBD1
cdr3_length: 15
cdr3_nt: TGTGCCAGCTCACCACAAGGGACAGGGACAGATACGCAGTATTTT
cdr3_aa: CASSPQGTGTDTQYF

j_call: TRBJ2-2
clone_size: NA
v_call: TRBV5-4
d_call: NA
cdr3_length: 16
cdr3_nt: TGTGCCAGCAGCCGCGGACTGAACGCGAACACCGGGGAGCTGTTTTTT
cdr3_aa: CASSRGLNANTGELFF

j_call: TRBJ1-4
clone_size: NA
v_call: TRBV30
d_call: NA
cdr3_length: 15
cdr3_nt: TGTGCCTGGAGTGACACAGGGACAACTAATGAAAAACTGTTTTTT
cdr3_aa: CAWSDTGTTNEKLFF

j_call: TRBJ2-7
clone_size: NA
v_call: TRBV5-5
d_call: TRBD1
cdr3_length: 14
cdr3_nt: TGTGCCAGCAGCTTGGGACAGGGGGTGGACGAGCAGTACTTC
cdr3_aa: CASSLGQGVDEQYF

j_call: TRBJ2-2
clone_size: NA
v_call: TRBV7-8
d_call: NA
cdr3_length: 14
cdr3_nt: TGTGCCAGCAGCCCGCTAGCGAACACCGGGGAGCTGTTTTTT
cdr3_aa: CASSPLANTGELFF

j_call: TRBJ2-3
clone_size: NA
v_call: TRBV29-1
d_call: NA
cdr3_length: 12
cdr3_nt: TGCAGCTTCGACGGGAGCACAGATACGCAGTATTTT
cdr3_aa: CSFDGSTDTQYF

j_call: TRBJ2-1
clone_size: few
v_call: TRBV5-5
d_call: TRBD2
cdr3_length: 15
cdr3_nt: TGTGCCAGCAGCCTGACTAGCGACTCCTACAATGAGCAGTTCTTC
cdr3_aa: CASSLTSDSYNEQFF

j_call: TRBJ2-1
clone_size: few
v_call: TRBV5-4
d_call: TRBD2
cdr3_length: 15
cdr3_nt: TGTGCCAGCAGCTTCCGGACTAGCGGCAGGCGTAATATGGTCTTC
cdr3_aa: CASSFRTSGRRNMVF

j_call: TRBJ1-1
clone_size: NA
v_call: TRBV29-1
d_call: NA
cdr3_length: 13
cdr3_nt: TGCAGCGTAAGAGTTACAGGGAACACTGAAGCTTTCTTT
cdr3_aa: CSVRVTGNTEAFF

j_call: TRBJ1-3
clone_size: NA
v_call: TRBV5-5
d_call: NA
cdr3_length: 14
cdr3_nt: TGTGCCAGCAGCCGCCTAGGCTCTGGAAACACCATATATTTT
cdr3_aa: CASSRLGSGNTIYF

j_call: TRBJ1-4
clone_size: NA
v_call: TRBV2
d_call: NA
cdr3_length: 13
cdr3_nt: TGTGCCAGCAGTCCCCGCGGGGGAGGAAAACTGTTTTTT
cdr3_aa: CASSPRGGGKLFF

j_call: TRBJ2-7
clone_size: NA
v_call: TRBV2
d_call: TRBD1
cdr3_length: 15
cdr3_nt: TGTGCCACCGAAGAGGAAAGGGGGCCACCTGGCGAGCAGTACTTC
cdr3_aa: CATEEERGPPGEQYF

j_call: TRBJ2-7
clone_size: NA
v_call: TRBV7-6
d_call: NA
cdr3_length: 15
cdr3_nt: TGTGCCAGCAGCTTAGCCCCGACAGGAGCCTACGAGCAGTACTTC
cdr3_aa: CASSLAPTGAYEQYF

j_call: TRBJ1-1
clone_size: NA
v_call: TRBV28
d_call: NA
cdr3_length: 14
cdr3_nt: TGTGCCAGCAGTTTAGCACCCAGTCCGCCTGAAGCTTTCTTT
cdr3_aa: CASSLAPSPPEAFF

j_call: TRBJ1-3
clone_size: medium-sized
v_call: TRBV5-6
d_call: NA
cdr3_length: 16
cdr3_nt: TGTGCCAGCAGCTCGCGATCGGAGGGAAGAAGAAACACCATATATTTT
cdr3_aa: CASSSRSEGRRNTIYF

j_call: TRBJ1-4
clone_size: NA
v_call: TRBV10-3
d_call: TRBD1
cdr3_length: 14
cdr3_nt: TGTGCCATCGGACAGGGACCAACTAATGAAAAACTGTTTTTT
cdr3_aa: CAIGQGPTNEKLFF

j_call: TRBJ1-2
clone_size: NA
v_call: TRBV18
d_call: TRBD1
cdr3_length: 14
cdr3_nt: TGTGCCAGCTCCACCGACAGGGCTGACTATGGCTACACCTTC
cdr3_aa: CASSTDRADYGYTF

j_call: TRBJ1-5
clone_size: few
v_call: TRBV28
d_call: NA
cdr3_length: 12
cdr3_nt: TGTGCCAGCAGGTTACCGGATCAGCCCCAGCATTTT
cdr3_aa: CASRLPDQPQHF